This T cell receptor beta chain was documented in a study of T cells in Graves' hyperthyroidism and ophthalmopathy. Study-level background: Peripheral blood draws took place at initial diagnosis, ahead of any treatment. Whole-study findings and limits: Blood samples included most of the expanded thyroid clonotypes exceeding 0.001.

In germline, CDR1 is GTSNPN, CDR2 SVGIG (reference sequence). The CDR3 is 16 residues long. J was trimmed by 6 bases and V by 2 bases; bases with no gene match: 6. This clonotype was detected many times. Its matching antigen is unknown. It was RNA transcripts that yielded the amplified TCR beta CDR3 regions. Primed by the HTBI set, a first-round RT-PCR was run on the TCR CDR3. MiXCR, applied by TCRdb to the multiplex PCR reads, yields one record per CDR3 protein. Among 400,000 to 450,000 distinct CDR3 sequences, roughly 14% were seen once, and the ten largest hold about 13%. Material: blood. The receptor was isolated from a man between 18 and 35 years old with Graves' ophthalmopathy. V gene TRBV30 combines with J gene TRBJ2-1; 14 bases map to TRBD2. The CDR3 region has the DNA TGTGCCTGGAGTCCAGGACTAGCGGGAGGAGGCAATGAGCAGTTCTTC. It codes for CAWSPGLAGGGNEQFF.